By share, the clone carrying this T cell receptor beta chain ranks as medium-sized. The source of the sample is a study of T-cell reconstitution after alpha-beta-depleted transplantation in children. The TCRbeta library incorporated unique molecular identifiers. TCRdb independently ran MiXCR on the PCR reads; one entry per CDR3 protein. The table lists about 240,000 distinct CDR3 sequences, 12% of them singletons, with roughly 2.6% in the top ten. The V end lost 4 bases, the J end lost 2 bases, and 9 bases lay between the germline ends. Germline loops: CDR1 SGHTA, CDR2 FQGTGA. This CDR3 has 13 residues.

This receptor was obtained from a human donor who donated a stem cell graft to a child with acute lymphoblastic leukemia. The V gene is TRBV7-3, the J gene TRBJ2-7; D possibly corresponds to TRBD2 (5 bases). This specimen was PBMCs from the stem cell graft donor, taken from the stem cell graft. The CDR3: CASSYDGTYEQYF. The CDR3 coding sequence is TGTGCCAGCAGCTACGACGGGACCTACGAGCAGTACTTC.